These 18 T cell receptor beta chains originate from one sample sequenced in a study of blood T cell repertoires in COVID-19. TCRdb's table, derived via immunoSEQ multiplex PCR, lists solely in-frame clones and lacks some. The data show about 150,000 clones, approximately 80% seen once. The specimen sequenced was peripheral blood. Source of these receptors: a woman in her 50s with acute or convalescent COVID-19.

The chain recombines TRBV5-1 with TRBJ2-2; TRBD1 matches 8 bases. In germline, CDR1 is SGHRS, CDR2 YFSETQ. Trimming took 4 bases from V and 0 from J; bases not matched to a gene: 5. The CDR3 is made up of 16 amino acids. CDR3 coding DNA: TGCGCCAGCAGCATCGGACAGGGCTCGAACACCGGGGAGCTGTTTTTT. It specifies CASSIGQGSNTGELFF.

The chain carries TRBV27 and TRBJ1-4, with TRBD1 identical over 8 bases. CDR3 length: 14 residues. Germline loops: CDR1 MNHEY, CDR2 SMNVEV (reference sequence). V dropped 3 bases and J dropped 8; count of bases not matched to a gene: 5. CDR3: CASSFGQGVEKLFF. The DNA of the CDR3 is TGTGCCAGCAGTTTTGGACAGGGTGTCGAAAAACTGTTTTTT.

The chain joins TRBV7-9 to TRBJ1-5; D possibly corresponds to TRBD1 (5 bases). V lost 5 bases and J 6 bases, leaving 8 bases between the germline ends. Germline V lookup: CDR1 SEHNR, CDR2 FQNEAQ (reference sequence). The CDR3 extends over 12 amino acids. For the CDR3, the DNA is TGTGCCAGCAGCCAGGGATTTCAGCCCCAGCATTTT. This encodes CASSQGFQPQHF.

V is TRBV6-6 and J is TRBJ1-2; D uncertain. The germline V gene has CDR1 MNHNY and CDR2 SVGAGI (reference sequence). The CDR3 sequence is 11 residues long. The V end lost 2 bases, the J end lost 10 bases, and 8 bases lay between the germline ends. CDR3 DNA: TGTGCCAGCAGTTACGAACAGATCTACACCTTC. This translates into CASSYEQIYTF.

This clone occurred many times. V usage is TRBV11-1 and J usage is TRBJ2-7, with D hard to call. The germline V gene encodes CDR1 SGHAT and CDR2 FQDESV (reference sequence). With 0 bases removed from V and 2 bases from J, the gap between germline ends came to 8 bases. The CDR3 covers 14 residues. The CDR3 bases are TGTGCCAGCAGCTTAGCCGCAGGCACCTACGAGCAGTACTTC. Protein: CASSLAAGTYEQYF.

This sequence joins TRBV11-2 and TRBJ2-1, with 8 positions matching TRBD2. This CDR3 has 16 amino acids. V dropped 5 bases and J dropped 3; count of bases not matched to a gene: 9. Germline values: CDR1 SGHAT, CDR2 FQNNGV. Here the CDR3 DNA reads TGTGCCAGCAGCCTTACTACGGGACTAGTCTACAATGAGCAGTTCTTC. It encodes CASSLTTGLVYNEQFF. Using reference TRBV11-2 and TRBJ2-1 for the parts outside the CDR3, the full variable domain is EAGVAQSPRYKIIEKRQSVAFWCNPISGHATLYWYQQILGQGPKLLIQFQNNGVVDDSQLPKDRFSAERLKGVDSTLKIQPAKLEDSAVYLCASSLTTGLVYNEQFFGPGTRLTVL.

The chain links TRBV30 to TRBJ1-4; perhaps TRBD1 as D (6 bases). The CDR3 covers 14 residues. V lost 4 bases to trimming and J lost 5 bases, with 14 bases between them. Germline CDR1 is GTSNPN and CDR2 is SVGIG (reference sequence). Here the CDR3 DNA reads TGTGCCTGGACCCAGGACAGTCAGAATGAAAAACTGTTTTTT. Protein sequence: CAWTQDSQNEKLFF.

The chain links TRBV4-2 to TRBJ2-1, with 11 nucleotides matching TRBD2. Germline-derived CDR1 and CDR2 are LGHNA and YNFKEQ. V shed 4 bases and J 4 bases; nucleotides not matched to a gene: 12. This CDR3 has 18 amino acids. In nucleotides, the CDR3 is TGTGCCAGCAGCCCAACTCATAGCGGGGGGGCCGGGTACAATGAGCAGTTCTTC. Encoded protein: CASSPTHSGGAGYNEQFF.

The chain joins TRBV6-5 to TRBJ1-1; D is possibly TRBD1 (5 bases). The CDR3 consists of 14 residues. V lost 8 bases to trimming and J lost 4 bases, with 17 bases between them. The germline V gene has CDR1 MNHEY and CDR2 SVGAGI. The CDR3 spells CASCSEQASTEAFF. As DNA, the CDR3 is TGTGCCAGCTGTTCCGAACAGGCGTCCACTGAAGCTTTCTTT.

The J gene is TRBJ2-1, the V gene TRBV4-2; TRBD2 matches 7 bases. CDR3 length: 16 amino acids. Trimming removed 0 bases from V and 3 bases from J; junction bases left unmatched: 5. Germline values: CDR1 LGHNA, CDR2 YNFKEQ. This CDR3 reads CASSQDIQRGYNEQFF. The CDR3 region has the DNA TGTGCCAGCAGCCAAGATATCCAGCGGGGCTACAATGAGCAGTTCTTC.

The V and J genes are TRBV3-1 (or the pseudogene TRBV3-2) and TRBJ2-1, with 10 bases fitting TRBD2. Germline CDR1 and CDR2: LGHDT and YNNKEL (reference sequence). V gave up 4 bases and J gave up 1 base; unmatched junction bases: 4. The CDR3 has 16 residues. The CDR3 reads CASSPKRGGSYNEQFF. The CDR3 DNA sequence: TGTGCCAGCAGCCCCAAGCGGGGGGGGTCCTACAATGAGCAGTTCTTC.

The V and J genes are TRBV13 and TRBJ1-2; 7 bases fit TRBD1. The ends lost 1 base at V and 2 bases at J; junction bases unmatched: 4. CDR1 is PRHDT, CDR2 FYEKMQ, per germline (reference sequence). The CDR3 is 15 residues long. The CDR3 coding sequence is TGTGCCAGCAGCTTAGAGGGACAGACCAACTATGGCTACACCTTC. This translates into CASSLEGQTNYGYTF.

The chain combines TRBV20-1 with TRBJ1-1; maybe TRBD1 (5 bases). The germline CDR1 and CDR2 sequences are DFQATT and SNEGSKA (reference sequence). The CDR3 sequence is 10 residues long. CDR3 DNA sequence: TGCATTACAGGCATCACTGAAGCTTTCTTT. It codes for CITGITEAFF.

This chain joins TRBV7-3 and TRBJ2-3; D is unresolved. Germline assignment: CDR1 SGHTA and CDR2 FQGTGA. V dropped 0 bases and J dropped 2 bases, with 6 bases sitting between them. This CDR3 region has 14 residues. This CDR3 is CASSLTSNTDTQYF. The CDR3 region has the DNA TGTGCCAGCAGCTTAACATCCAACACAGATACGCAGTATTTT.

The CDR3: CASSFTGTSGGADTQYF. CDR3 nucleotides: TGCGCCAGCAGCTTTACCGGGACTAGCGGGGGCGCAGATACGCAGTATTTT. The chain is built from TRBV5-1 and TRBJ2-3, with 14 nucleotides matching TRBD2. Trimming cost V 2 bases and J 4 bases; bases outside gene matches: 6. There are 17 residues in the CDR3. Germline values: CDR1 SGHRS, CDR2 YFSETQ.

The chain carries TRBV6-1 and TRBJ2-7, with TRBD2 matching 9 bases. Germline V gives CDR1 MNHNS, CDR2 SASEGT. The J segment lost 2 bases and the V segment lost 1 base, leaving 3 bases of the junction unmatched. The CDR3 is 15 amino acids. CDR3 sequence reads: CASSEGTSVTYEQYF. The CDR3 coding sequence is TGTGCCAGCAGTGAAGGGACTAGCGTTACCTACGAGCAGTACTTC.

This clone was picked up one time. This chain connects TRBV5-8 to TRBJ1-2, with TRBD1 identical over 7 bases. The CDR3 spans 16 residues. The J segment lost 0 bases and the V segment lost 10 bases, leaving 15 bases of the junction unmatched. Germline loops: CDR1 SGHTS, CDR2 YDEGEE. Here the CDR3 reads CADTTTGQKSNYGYTF. The CDR3 DNA reads TGTGCCGACACCACGACGGGACAGAAATCTAACTATGGCTACACCTTC.

This clone has a handful of counts. V gene TRBV19 combines with J gene TRBJ1-1; D is undetermined. The CDR3 contains 16 residues. Trimming shortened V by 7 bases and J by 1 base, and 19 bases separated the two germline ends. Germline-derived CDR1 and CDR2 are LNHDA and SQIVND (reference sequence). CDR3 loop: CASNPASVGPNTEAFF. The CDR3 DNA sequence: TGTGCCAGTAACCCGGCGAGTGTGGGCCCGAACACTGAAGCTTTCTTT.